This T cell receptor (beta chain) was captured in a study of cytomegalovirus exposure and HLA in healthy donors. Study-level findings and limits: The study carried out a later analysis of TCR beta sequences. It associated some 15,000 of them with specific HLA alleles at a false discovery rate of 0.05.

Concerning this clone itself: Antigen specificity is unknown.

Trimming cost V 4 bases and J 2 bases, with 16 bases left between them. Looked up from germline, CDR1 is SGHRS and CDR2 is YFSETQ. This CDR3 comprises 15 residues. Both 60 Vbeta primers and 13 Jbeta primers went into the PCR. The protocol was immunoSEQ multiplex PCR, while the TCRdb copy is restricted to in-frame clones and leaves out a portion. The sample holds more than 200,000 clones, roughly 84% seen once. Material: PBMCs. The sequence was collected from a human donor in good health. The V call is TRBV5-1, the J call TRBJ2-7; D is possibly TRBD1 (5 bases). CDR3 protein: CASSTEQGFPYEQYF. CDR3 nucleotide sequence: TGCGCCAGCAGCACCGAGCAGGGCTTTCCCTACGAGCAGTACTTC. The full variable domain, its missing parts supplied by reference TRBV5-1 and TRBJ2-7, is KAGVTQTPRYLIKTRGQQVTLSCSPISGHRSVSWYQQTPGQGLQFLFEYFSETQRNKGNFPGRFSGRQFSNSRSEMNVSTLELGDSALYLCASSTEQGFPYEQYFGPGTRLTVT.